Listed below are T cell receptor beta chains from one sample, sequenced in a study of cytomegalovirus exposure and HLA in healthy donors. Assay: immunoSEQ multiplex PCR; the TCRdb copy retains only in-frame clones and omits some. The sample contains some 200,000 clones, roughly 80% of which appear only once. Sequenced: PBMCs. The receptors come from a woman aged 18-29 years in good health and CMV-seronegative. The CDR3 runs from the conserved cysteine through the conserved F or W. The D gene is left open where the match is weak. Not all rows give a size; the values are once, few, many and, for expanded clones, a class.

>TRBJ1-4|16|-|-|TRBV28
TGTGCCAGCAGTTTCCTCTCAGGGTCGTTTAGCGAAAAACTGTTTTTT
CASSFLSGSFSEKLFF
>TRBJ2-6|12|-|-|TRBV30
TGTGCCTGGAGTAGGAGGTTCCCCGTCCTGACTTTC
CAWSRRFPVLTF
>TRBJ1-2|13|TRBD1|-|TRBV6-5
TGTGCCAGCAGTTACGACGGACAGGGAGGCTACACCTTC
CASSYDGQGGYTF
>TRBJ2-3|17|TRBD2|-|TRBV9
TGTGCCAGCAGCGTAGTGGGACTAGCGGGAGAGGCAGATACGCAGTATTTT
CASSVVGLAGEADTQYF
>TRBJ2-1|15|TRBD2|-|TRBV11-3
TGTGCCAGCAGTTCTGGGACTAGCGGGTATAATGAGCAGTTCTTC
CASSSGTSGYNEQFF
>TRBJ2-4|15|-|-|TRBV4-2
TGTGCCAGCAGCCCCCCCCTCTTCGGAGCCAACATTCAGTACTTC
CASSPPLFGANIQYF
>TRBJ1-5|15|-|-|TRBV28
TGTGCCAGCAGTTTGGTGGGCGGGGTCAATCAGCCCCAGCATTTT
CASSLVGGVNQPQHF
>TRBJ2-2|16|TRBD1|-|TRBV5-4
TGTGCCAGCAGCCTTCCCGGGACAGGGATCACCGGGGAGCTGTTTTTT
CASSLPGTGITGELFF
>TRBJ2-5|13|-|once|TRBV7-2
TGTGCCAGCAGCTTAAACAGCCAAGAGACCCAGTACTTC
CASSLNSQETQYF
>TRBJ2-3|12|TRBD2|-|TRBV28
TGTGCCAGCAGTTTACGGCGGGGGGCCCAGTATTTT
CASSLRRGAQYF
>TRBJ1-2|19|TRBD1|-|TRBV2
TGTGCCAGCAGTGAAGTTGGGGCCGGGACAGGGGGCGTCATGGATGACTACACCTTC
CASSEVGAGTGGVMDDYTF
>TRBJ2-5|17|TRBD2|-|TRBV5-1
TGCGCCAGCAGCTTGACGCAAGGGACTAGCGGGGAAGAGACCCAGTACTTC
CASSLTQGTSGEETQYF
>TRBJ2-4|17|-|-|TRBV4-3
TGCGCCAGCAGCCAAGTGCTGACGGAGCTAGCCAAAAACATTCAGTACTTC
CASSQVLTELAKNIQYF
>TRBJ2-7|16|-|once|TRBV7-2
TGTGCCAGCAGCTTCGCGGGTGCGGGTGGGGCCTACGAGCAGTACTTC
CASSFAGAGGAYEQYF
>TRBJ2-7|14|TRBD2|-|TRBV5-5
TGTGCCAGCAGCCGTAGCGGGGTCTCCTACGAGCAGTACTTC
CASSRSGVSYEQYF
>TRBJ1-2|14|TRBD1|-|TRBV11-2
TGTGCCAGCAGCCCGGACAGGGAGGGCTATGGCTACACCTTC
CASSPDREGYGYTF
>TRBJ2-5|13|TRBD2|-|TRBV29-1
TGCAGCGCCGGCGGGAGGGCCAAAGAGACCCGGTACTTC
CSAGGRAKETRYF
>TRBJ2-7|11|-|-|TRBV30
TGTGCCTGGCAAGCTACCTACGAGCAGTACTTC
CAWQATYEQYF